This T cell receptor (beta chain) was retrieved from a study of human T cells and chemical hapten exposure. General study results and limits: TCRs at a frequency above 1 in 1000 stayed unchanged with DPC sensitization.

This clonotype was observed at least ten times. Antigen: not known. This CDR3 region has 16 residues. Germline V gene data show CDR1 as MNHEY and CDR2 as SVGAGI. Trimming at V came to 5 bases and at J to 3 bases, leaving 10 bases not matched to a gene. TCRdb itself ran the RACE reads through MiXCR, one entry per CDR3 protein. The sample contains a few hundred thousand distinct CDR3 sequences, about 5% of which appear only once. Time point given: pre-sensitization, week 0. The treatment: therapeutic diphenylcyclopropenone sensitization with weekly scalp DPC. The sample here was whole blood, taken in connection with sensitization to the hapten diphenylcyclopropenone (DPC). The rearrangement links TRBV6-5 to TRBJ2-3, with TRBD2 matching over 8 bases. The TCR originated in a woman under 30 with alopecia areata. Some clones in this sample may be carry-over from other donors' samples. The CDR3 protein is CASSRRGGYSTDTQYF. The CDR3 nucleotides read TGTGCCAGCAGTAGACGGGGGGGCTACAGTACAGATACGCAGTATTTT.